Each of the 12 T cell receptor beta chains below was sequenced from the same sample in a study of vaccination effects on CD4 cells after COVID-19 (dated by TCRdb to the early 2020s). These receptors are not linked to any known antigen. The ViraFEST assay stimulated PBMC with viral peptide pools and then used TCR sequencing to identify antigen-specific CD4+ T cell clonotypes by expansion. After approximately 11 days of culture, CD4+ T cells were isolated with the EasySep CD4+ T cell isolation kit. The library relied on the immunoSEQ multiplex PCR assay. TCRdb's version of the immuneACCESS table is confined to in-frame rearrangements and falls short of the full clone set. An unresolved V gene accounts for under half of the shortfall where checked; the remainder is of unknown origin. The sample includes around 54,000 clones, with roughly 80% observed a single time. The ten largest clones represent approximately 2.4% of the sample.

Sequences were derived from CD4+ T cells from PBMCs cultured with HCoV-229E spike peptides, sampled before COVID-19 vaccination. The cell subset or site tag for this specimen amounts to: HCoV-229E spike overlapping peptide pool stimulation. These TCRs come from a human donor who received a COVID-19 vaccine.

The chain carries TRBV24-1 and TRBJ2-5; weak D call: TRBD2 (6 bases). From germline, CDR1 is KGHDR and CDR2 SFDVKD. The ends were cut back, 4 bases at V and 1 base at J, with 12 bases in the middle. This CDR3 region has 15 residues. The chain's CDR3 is CATSDPGGTQETQYF. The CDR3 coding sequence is TGTGCCACCAGTGACCCTGGGGGGACCCAAGAGACCCAGTACTTC.

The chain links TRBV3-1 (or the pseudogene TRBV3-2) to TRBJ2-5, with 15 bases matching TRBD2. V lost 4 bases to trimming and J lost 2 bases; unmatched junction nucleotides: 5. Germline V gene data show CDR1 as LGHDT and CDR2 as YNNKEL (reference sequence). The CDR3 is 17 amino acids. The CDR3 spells CASSRGLAGGTQETQYF. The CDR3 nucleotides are TGTGCCAGCAGCCGCGGACTAGCGGGGGGGACACAAGAGACCCAGTACTTC.

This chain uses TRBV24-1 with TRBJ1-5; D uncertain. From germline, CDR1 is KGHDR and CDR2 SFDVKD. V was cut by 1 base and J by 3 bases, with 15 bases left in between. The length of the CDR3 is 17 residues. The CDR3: CATSDFKGSGYNQPQHF. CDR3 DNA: TGTGCCACCAGTGATTTTAAAGGGTCGGGGTACAATCAGCCCCAGCATTTT.

The CDR3 DNA follows: TGCGCCAGCAGCGTCGGAACTAGCGGGGCCCCTTACAATGAGCAGTTCTTC. Its translation: CASSVGTSGAPYNEQFF. The chain couples TRBV5-1 to TRBJ2-1; 10 nucleotides line up with TRBD2. Germline V CDR1 and CDR2: SGHRS, YFSETQ. Trimming took 4 bases from V and 4 from J; bases not matched to a gene: 11. The CDR3 length is 17 residues.

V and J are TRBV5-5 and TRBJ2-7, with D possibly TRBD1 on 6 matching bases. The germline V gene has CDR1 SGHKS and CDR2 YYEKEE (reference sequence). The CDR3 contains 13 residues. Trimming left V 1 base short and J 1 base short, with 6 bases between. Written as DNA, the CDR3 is TGTGCCAGCAGCTTGCAGGGGTCCTACGAGCAGTACGTC. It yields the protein CASSLQGSYEQYV.

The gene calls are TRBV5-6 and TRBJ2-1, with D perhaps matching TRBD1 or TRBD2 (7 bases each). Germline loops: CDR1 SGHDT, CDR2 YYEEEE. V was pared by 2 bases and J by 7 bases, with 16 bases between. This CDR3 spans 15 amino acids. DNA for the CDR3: TGTGCCAGCAGCTTCCATGACAGGGAGGGGAATGAGCAGTTCTTC. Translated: CASSFHDREGNEQFF.

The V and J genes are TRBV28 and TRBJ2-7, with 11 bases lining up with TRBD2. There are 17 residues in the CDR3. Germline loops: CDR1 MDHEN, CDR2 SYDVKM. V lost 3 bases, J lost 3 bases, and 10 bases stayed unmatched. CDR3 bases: TGTGCCAGCAGTTTGACTACTAGCGGGGGCCCTAACTACGAGCAGTACGTC. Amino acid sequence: CASSLTTSGGPNYEQYV.

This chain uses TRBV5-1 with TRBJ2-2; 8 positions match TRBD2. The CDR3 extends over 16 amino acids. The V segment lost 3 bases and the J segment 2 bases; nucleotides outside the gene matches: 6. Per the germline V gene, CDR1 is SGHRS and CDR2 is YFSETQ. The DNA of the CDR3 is TGCGCCAGCAGCTCCGTAAGCGGGGGTAACACCGGGGAGCTGTTTTTT. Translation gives CASSSVSGGNTGELFF. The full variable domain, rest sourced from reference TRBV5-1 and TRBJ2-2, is KAGVTQTPRYLIKTRGQQVTLSCSPISGHRSVSWYQQTPGQGLQFLFEYFSETQRNKGNFPGRFSGRQFSNSRSEMNVSTLELGDSALYLCASSSVSGGNTGELFFGEGSRLTVL.

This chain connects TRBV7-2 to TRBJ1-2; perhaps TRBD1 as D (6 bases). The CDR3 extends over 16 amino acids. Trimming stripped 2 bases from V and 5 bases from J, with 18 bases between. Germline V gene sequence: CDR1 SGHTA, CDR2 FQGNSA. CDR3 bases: TGTGCCAGCAGCTTATTTGTAGCGGACAGTGCTTATGGCTACACCTTC. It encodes CASSLFVADSAYGYTF. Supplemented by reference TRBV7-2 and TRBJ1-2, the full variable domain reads GAGVSQSPSNKVTEKGKDVELRCDPISGHTALYWYRQSLGQGLEFLIYFQGNSAPDKSGLPSDRFSAERTGGSVSTLTIQRTQQEDSAVYLCASSLFVADSAYGYTFGSGTRLTVV.

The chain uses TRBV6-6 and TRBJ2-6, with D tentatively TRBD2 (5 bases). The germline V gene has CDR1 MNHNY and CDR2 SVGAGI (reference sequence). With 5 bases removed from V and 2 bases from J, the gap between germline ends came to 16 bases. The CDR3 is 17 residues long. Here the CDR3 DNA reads TGTGCCAGCAGTCCTCGTGAGGGCCTAGCTGGGGCCAACGTCCTGACTTTC. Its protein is CASSPREGLAGANVLTF.

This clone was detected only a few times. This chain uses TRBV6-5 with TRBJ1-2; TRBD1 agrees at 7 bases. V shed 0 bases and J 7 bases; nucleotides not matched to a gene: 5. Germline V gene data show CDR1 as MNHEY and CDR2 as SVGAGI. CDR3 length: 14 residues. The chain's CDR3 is CASSYSTGRGGYTF. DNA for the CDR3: TGTGCCAGCAGTTACTCGACAGGGCGGGGTGGCTACACCTTC.

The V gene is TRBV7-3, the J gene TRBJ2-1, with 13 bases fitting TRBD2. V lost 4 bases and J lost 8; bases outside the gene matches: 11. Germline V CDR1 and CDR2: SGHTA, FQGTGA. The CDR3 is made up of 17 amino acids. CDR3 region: CASSSNPLAGGLDEQFF. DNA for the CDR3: TGTGCCAGCAGCTCGAACCCACTAGCGGGGGGGCTAGATGAGCAGTTCTTC.